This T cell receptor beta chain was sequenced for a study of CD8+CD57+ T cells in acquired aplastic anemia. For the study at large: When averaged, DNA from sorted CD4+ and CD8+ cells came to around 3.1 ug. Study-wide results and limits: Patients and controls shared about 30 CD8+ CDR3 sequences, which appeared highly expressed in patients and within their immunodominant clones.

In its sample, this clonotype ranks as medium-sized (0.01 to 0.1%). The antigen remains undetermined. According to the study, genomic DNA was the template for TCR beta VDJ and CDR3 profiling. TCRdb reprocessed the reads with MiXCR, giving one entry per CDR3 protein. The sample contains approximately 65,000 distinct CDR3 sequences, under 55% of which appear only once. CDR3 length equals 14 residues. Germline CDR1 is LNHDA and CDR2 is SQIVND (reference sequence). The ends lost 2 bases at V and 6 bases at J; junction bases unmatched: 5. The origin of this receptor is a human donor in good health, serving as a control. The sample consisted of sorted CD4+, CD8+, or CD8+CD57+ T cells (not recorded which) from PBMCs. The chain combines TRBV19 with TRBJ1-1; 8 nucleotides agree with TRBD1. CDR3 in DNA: TGTGCCAGTAGTATACAGGGGGCTGGCGCTGAAGCTTTCTTT. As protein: CASSIQGAGAEAFF. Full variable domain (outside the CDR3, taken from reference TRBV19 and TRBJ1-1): DGGITQSPKYLFRKEGQNVTLSCEQNLNHDAMYWYRQDPGQGLRLIYYSQIVNDFQKGDIAEGYSVSREKKESFPLTVTSAQKNPTAFYLCASSIQGAGAEAFFGQGTRLTVV.